The sequence of this T cell receptor beta chain was determined in a study of blood T cell repertoires in COVID-19. The repertoire was sequenced with immunoSEQ multiplex PCR; TCRdb's copy has only in-frame clones and lacks some. This table holds fewer than 300,000 clones, around 79% found once. The specimen sequenced was peripheral blood. The receptor was isolated from a woman of 80 years or more with acute or convalescent COVID-19.

The chain's CDR3 is CASSRVGTVQETQYF. The DNA of the CDR3 is TGTGCCAGCAGTAGAGTAGGGACAGTCCAAGAGACCCAGTACTTC. The V gene is TRBV2, the J gene TRBJ2-5, with 7 bases matching TRBD1. Germline V lookup: CDR1 SNHLY, CDR2 FYNNEI. CDR3 length: 15 amino acids. V lost 5 bases to trimming and J lost 1 base; unmatched junction nucleotides: 7.